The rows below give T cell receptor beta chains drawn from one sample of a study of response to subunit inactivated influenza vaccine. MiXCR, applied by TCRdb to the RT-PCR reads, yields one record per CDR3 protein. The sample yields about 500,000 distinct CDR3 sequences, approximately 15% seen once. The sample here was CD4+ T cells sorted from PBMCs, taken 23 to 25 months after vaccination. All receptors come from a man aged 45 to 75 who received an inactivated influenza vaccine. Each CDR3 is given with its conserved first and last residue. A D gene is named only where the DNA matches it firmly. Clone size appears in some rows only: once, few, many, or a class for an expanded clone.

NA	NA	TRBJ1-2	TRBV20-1	TGCAGTGCTAGAGGTCTGGAGTTGGGGTATACGGGAGGCTACACCTTC	CSARGLELGYTGGYTF
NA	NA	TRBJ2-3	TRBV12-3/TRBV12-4	TGTGCCAGCAGTCTTAGCGCAAGCGGCACAGATACGCAGTATTTT	CASSLSASGTDTQYF
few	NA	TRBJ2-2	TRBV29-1	TGCAGCCCAGAGGCCAGGAGGCGGACCGGGGAGCTGTTTTTT	CSPEARRRTGELFF
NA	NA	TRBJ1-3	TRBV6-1	TGTGCCAGCGGTAGCCAGGACGGTCGCTCTGGAAACACCATATATTTT	CASGSQDGRSGNTIYF
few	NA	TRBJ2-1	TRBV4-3	TGCGCCAGCAGCCAAGATATTAGGGGCGGTGAGCAGTTCTTC	CASSQDIRGGEQFF
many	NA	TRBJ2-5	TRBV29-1	TGCAGCGTTGGGCTGGGGCAAAAGACCCAGTACTTC	CSVGLGQKTQYF
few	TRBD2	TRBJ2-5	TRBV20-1	TGCAGTGCTAGAGATCTCTCTCCAGCGGGGGTAAAAGAGACCCAGTACTTC	CSARDLSPAGVKETQYF
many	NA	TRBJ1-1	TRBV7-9	TGTGCCAGCACCGTGATGAACACTGAAGCTTTCTTT	CASTVMNTEAFF
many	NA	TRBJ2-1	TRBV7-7	TGTGCTAGCAGCTTATTATTAGAACAGGCCGAGCAGTTCTTC	CASSLLLEQAEQFF
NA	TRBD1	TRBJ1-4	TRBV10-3	TGTGCCATCAGTGACCAGGGACAGGCCTATGAAAAACTGTTTTTT	CAISDQGQAYEKLFF
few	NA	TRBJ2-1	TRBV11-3	TGTGCCAGCAGCCCCCGGGCAGGGTACAATGAGCAGTTCTTC	CASSPRAGYNEQFF
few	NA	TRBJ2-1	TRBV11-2	TGTGCCAGCAGCCGGAAGGGGGGGTACAATGAGCAGTTCTTC	CASSRKGGYNEQFF
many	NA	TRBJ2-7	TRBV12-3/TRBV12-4	TGTGCCAGCAGTCCGGCGGACGGTTCCTACGAGCAGTACTTC	CASSPADGSYEQYF
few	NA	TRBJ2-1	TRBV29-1	TGCAGCACTGGGGTCGGGGGCTCCTACAATGAGCAGTTCTTC	CSTGVGGSYNEQFF
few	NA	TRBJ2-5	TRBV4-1	TGCGCCAGCAGCCAAGCGGGACACCTTCAAGAGACCCAGTACTTC	CASSQAGHLQETQYF
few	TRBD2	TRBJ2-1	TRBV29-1	TGCAGCGTGCTGGGACTAGCGGGAGACAATGAGCAGTTCTTC	CSVLGLAGDNEQFF
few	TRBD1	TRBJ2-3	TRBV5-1	TGCGCCAGCAGCTTGGATGGGACAGGGGGGAAAGATACGCAGTATTTT	CASSLDGTGGKDTQYF
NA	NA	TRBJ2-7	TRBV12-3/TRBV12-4	TGTGCCAGCAGGCTGGGGGTCTCCTACGAGCAGTACTTC	CASRLGVSYEQYF
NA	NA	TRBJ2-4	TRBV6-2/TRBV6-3	TGTGCCAGCAGTCGGGGTTCAGGTGGTCTCAAAAACATTCAGTACTTC	CASSRGSGGLKNIQYF
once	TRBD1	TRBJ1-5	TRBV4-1	TGCGCCAGCAGCCCCTTTGGACTGGACAGGGGGCCGGTGGGCAATCAGCCCCAGCATTTT	CASSPFGLDRGPVGNQPQHF
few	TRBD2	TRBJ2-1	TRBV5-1	TGCGCCAGCAGCATAACTCTAGCGGGGGGCCACAATGAGCAGTTCTTC	CASSITLAGGHNEQFF
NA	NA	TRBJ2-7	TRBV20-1	TGCAGTGCTAACAGGGCGGACAACGAGCAGTACTTC	CSANRADNEQYF
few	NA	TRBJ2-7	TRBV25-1	TGTGCCAGCAGTGATCTGGCCAGGGTGAGCGGCGAGCAGTACTTC	CASSDLARVSGEQYF
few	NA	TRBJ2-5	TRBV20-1	TGCAGTGCTAGAGATGGCAGCCAAGAGACCCAGTACTTC	CSARDGSQETQYF
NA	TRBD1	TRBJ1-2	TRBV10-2	TGCGCCAGCGGACCGGGACAGGGAACTGGCTACACCTTC	CASGPGQGTGYTF
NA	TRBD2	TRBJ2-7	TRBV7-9	TGTGCCAGCAGCTTAGGGATGGGACTAGCATTTCAGTACTTC	CASSLGMGLAFQYF
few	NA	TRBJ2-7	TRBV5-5	TGTGCCAGCAGCTTAGGTGCAGGGCCTTTGTCCTACGAGCAGTACTTC	CASSLGAGPLSYEQYF
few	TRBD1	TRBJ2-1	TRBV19	TGTGCCAGTAGTTCTGGGACAGGGAGGTCAATTTCGGATGAGCAGTTCTTC	CASSSGTGRSISDEQFF
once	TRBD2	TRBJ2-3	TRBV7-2	TGTGCCAGCAGCCCGCGACTAGCGGGACCCCGCACAGATACGCAGTATTTT	CASSPRLAGPRTDTQYF
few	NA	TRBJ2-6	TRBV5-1	TGCGCCAGCAGCGTTCAGGCTTCTGGGGCCAACGTCCTGACTTTC	CASSVQASGANVLTF
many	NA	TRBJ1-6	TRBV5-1	TGCGCCAGCAGCTTGGGTAACAGGGATTCACCCCTCCACTTT	CASSLGNRDSPLHF
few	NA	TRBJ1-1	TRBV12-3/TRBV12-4	TGTGCCAGCAGTTTAAGTCAAATCCCTGAAGCTTTCTTT	CASSLSQIPEAFF
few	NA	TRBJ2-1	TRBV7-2	TGTGCCAGCAGCTTAGAGGCGGGACCCTCCTACAATGAGCAGTTCTTC	CASSLEAGPSYNEQFF
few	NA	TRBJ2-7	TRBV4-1	TGCGCCAGCAGCCAAGCGGAACAGAACTACGAGCAGTACTTC	CASSQAEQNYEQYF
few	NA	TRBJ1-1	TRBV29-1	TGCAGCGTTGATGAGACGGGGAACACTGAAGCTTTCTTT	CSVDETGNTEAFF
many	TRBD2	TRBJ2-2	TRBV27	TGTGCCAGCAGTTTGATCCGCGGTAGCGGGAGGGCCACCGGGGAGCTGTTTTTT	CASSLIRGSGRATGELFF
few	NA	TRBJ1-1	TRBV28	TGTGCCAGCAGTTTATCAGGGGTCGCTGAAGCTTTCTTT	CASSLSGVAEAFF
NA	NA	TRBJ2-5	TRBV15	TGTGCCACCAGCAGACCCCCCGGGACACAGAACCAAGAGACCCAGTACTTC	CATSRPPGTQNQETQYF
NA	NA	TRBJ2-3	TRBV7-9	TGTGCCAGCAGCTACGGCACCTTCACAGATACGCAGTATTTT	CASSYGTFTDTQYF
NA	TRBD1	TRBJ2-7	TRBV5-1	TGCGCCAGCAGCCTCATGACAGGGGGCAGCTCCTACGAGCAGTACTTC	CASSLMTGGSSYEQYF
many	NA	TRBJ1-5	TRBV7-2	TGTGCCAGCAGCTTAGTTGGAGGGGGCAATCAGCCCCAGCATTTT	CASSLVGGGNQPQHF
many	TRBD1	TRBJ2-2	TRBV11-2	TGTGCCAGCAGCATGGGACAGGTTTACACCGGGGAGCTGTTTTTT	CASSMGQVYTGELFF
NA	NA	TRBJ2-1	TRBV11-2	TGTGCCAGCAATCATCTACCGTCCCGGAAGTTGAATGAGCAGTTCTTC	CASNHLPSRKLNEQFF